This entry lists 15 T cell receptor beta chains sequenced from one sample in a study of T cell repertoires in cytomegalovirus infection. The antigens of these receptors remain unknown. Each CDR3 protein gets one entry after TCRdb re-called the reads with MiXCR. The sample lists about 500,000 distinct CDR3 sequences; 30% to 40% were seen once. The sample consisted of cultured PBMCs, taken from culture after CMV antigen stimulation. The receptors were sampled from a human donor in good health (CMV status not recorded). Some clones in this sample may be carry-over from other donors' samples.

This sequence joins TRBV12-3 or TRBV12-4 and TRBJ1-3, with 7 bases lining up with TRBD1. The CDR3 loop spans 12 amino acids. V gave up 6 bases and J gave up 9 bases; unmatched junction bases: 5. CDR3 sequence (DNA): TGTGCCAGCAGAAGGACAGGCAGCACCATATATTTT. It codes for CASRRTGSTIYF.

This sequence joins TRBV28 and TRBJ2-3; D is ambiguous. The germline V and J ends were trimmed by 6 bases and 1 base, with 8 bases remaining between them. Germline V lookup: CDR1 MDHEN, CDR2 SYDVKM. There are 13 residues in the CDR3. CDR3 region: CASRDGGTDTQYF. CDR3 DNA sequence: TGTGCCAGCAGGGATGGGGGCACAGATACGCAGTATTTT.

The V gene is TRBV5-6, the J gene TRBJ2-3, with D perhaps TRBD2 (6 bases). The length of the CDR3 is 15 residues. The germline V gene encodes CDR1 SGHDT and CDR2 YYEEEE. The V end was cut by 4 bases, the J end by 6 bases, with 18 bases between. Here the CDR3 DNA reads TGTGCCAGCAGCCCCGAGGTGGAGGGCGCGGATACGCAGTATTTT. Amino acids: CASSPEVEGADTQYF.

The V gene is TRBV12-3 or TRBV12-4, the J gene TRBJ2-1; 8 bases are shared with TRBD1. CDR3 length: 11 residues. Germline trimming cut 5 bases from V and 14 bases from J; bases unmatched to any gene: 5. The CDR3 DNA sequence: TGTGCCAGCAGTGCCGGACAGGGAAAGTTCTTC. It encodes CASSAGQGKFF.

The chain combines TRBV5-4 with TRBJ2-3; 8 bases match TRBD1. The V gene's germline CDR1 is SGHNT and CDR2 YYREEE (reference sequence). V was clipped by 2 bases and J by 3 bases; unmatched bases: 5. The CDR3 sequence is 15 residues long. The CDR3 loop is CASSLKTGVTDTQYF. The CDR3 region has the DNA TGTGCCAGCAGCTTAAAGACAGGGGTAACAGATACGCAGTATTTT.

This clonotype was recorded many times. This CDR3 is CASSLLAGVGHEQYF. The CDR3 region has the DNA TGTGCCAGCAGCCTGCTAGCGGGGGTGGGTCACGAGCAGTACTTC. The chain uses TRBV7-2 and TRBJ2-7; 10 positions agree with TRBD2. CDR1 and CDR2 from the germline V gene are SGHTA and FQGNSA. The ends lost 5 bases at V and 5 bases at J; junction bases unmatched: 9. This CDR3 region has 15 residues.

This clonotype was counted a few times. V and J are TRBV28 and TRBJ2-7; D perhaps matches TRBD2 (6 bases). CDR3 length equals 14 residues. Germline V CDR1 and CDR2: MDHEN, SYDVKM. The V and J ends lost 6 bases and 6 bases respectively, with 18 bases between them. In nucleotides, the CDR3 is TGTGCCAGCAGCTACGGACCGGGAGTCGCCGAGCAGTACGTC. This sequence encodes CASSYGPGVAEQYV.

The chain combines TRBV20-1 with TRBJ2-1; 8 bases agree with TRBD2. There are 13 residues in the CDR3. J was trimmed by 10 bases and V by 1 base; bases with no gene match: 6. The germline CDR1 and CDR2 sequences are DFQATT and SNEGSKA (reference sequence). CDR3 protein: CSARGGLAGEQFF. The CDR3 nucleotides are TGCAGTGCTAGAGGGGGGCTAGCGGGCGAGCAGTTCTTC.

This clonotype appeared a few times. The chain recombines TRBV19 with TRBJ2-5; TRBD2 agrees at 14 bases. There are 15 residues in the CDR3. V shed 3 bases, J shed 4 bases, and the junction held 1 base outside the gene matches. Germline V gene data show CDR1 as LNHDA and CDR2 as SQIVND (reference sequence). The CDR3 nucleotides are TGTGCCAGTAGTATGGGACTAGCGGGAGCAGAGACCCAGTACTTC. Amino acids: CASSMGLAGAETQYF.

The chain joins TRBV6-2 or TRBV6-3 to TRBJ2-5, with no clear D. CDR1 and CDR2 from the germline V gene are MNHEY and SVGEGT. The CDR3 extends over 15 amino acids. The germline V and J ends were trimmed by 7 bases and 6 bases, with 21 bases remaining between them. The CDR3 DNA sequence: TGTGCCAGCACCGACTCCCAGACGTTTGAGAAGACCCAGTACTTC. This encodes CASTDSQTFEKTQYF.

The CDR3 DNA follows: TGTGCCAGCAGCGTTCAGGGGGCGAAGGGAAACACCATATATTTT. Translated: CASSVQGAKGNTIYF. This chain connects TRBV7-2 to TRBJ1-3; 8 bases are shared with TRBD1. From germline, CDR1 is SGHTA and CDR2 FQGNSA. Trimming took 5 bases from V and 4 from J; bases not matched to a gene: 7. The CDR3 loop spans 15 amino acids. The full variable domain, in which reference TRBV7-2 and TRBJ1-3 provide the parts outside the CDR3, is GAGVSQSPSNKVTEKGKDVELRCDPISGHTALYWYRQSLGQGLEFLIYFQGNSAPDKSGLPSDRFSAERTGGSVSTLTIQRTQQEDSAVYLCASSVQGAKGNTIYFGEGSWLTVV.

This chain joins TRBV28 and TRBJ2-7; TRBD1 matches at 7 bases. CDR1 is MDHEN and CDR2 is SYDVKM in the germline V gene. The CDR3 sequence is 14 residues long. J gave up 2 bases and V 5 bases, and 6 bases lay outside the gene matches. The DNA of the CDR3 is TGTGCCAGCAGTCAAGGGCAGGGGGCCTACGAGCAGTACTTC. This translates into CASSQGQGAYEQYF.

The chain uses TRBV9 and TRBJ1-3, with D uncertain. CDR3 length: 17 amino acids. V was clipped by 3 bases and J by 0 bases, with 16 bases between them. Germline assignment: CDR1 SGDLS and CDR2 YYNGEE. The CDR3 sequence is CASSGGAAGSSGNTIYF. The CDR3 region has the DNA TGTGCCAGCAGCGGGGGAGCGGCGGGAAGCTCTGGAAACACCATATATTTT.

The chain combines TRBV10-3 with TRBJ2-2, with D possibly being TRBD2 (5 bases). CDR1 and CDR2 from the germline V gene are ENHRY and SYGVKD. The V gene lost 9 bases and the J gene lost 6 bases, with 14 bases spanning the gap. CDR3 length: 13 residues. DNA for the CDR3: TGTGCCATGCGGACTGGGAAGGCCGGGGAGCTGTTTTTT. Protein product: CAMRTGKAGELFF.

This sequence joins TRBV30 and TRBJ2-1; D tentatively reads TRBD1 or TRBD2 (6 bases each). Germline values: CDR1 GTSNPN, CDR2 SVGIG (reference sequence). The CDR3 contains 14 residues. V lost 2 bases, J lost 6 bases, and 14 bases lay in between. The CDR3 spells CAWSRGESGNEQFF. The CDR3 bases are TGTGCCTGGAGTAGGGGGGAGTCCGGCAATGAGCAGTTCTTC.